The rows below give T cell receptor beta chains drawn from one sample of a study of early T cells in non-severe SARS-CoV-2 infection. MiXCR was run by TCRdb on the 5' RACE reads, yielding one entry per CDR3 protein. The repertoire holds 40,000 to 55,000 distinct CDR3 sequences, about 12% seen once, with approximately 15% in the top ten. The sequencing sample was made of whole blood. The source of these receptors is an adult who was a healthcare worker with PCR-confirmed SARS-CoV-2 infection or an uninfected control (not recorded which). The CDR3 runs from the conserved cysteine through the conserved F or W. Each record gives: D gene, V gene, J gene, clone size, CDR3 length, CDR3 protein, CDR3 DNA. A D gene is named only where the DNA matches it firmly. Size tells how often a clone was seen (once, few, many) or the class of an expanded clone, and some rows leave it out.

>TRBD2|TRBV5-1|TRBJ2-3|few|14
CASSLAGGADTQYF
TGCGCCAGCAGCTTGGCCGGGGGGGCAGATACGCAGTATTTT
>-|TRBV9|TRBJ1-3|-|14
CASNTGRGGNTIYF
TGTGCCAGCAACACGGGAAGGGGTGGAAACACCATATATTTT
>-|TRBV7-9|TRBJ2-5|few|15
CASSLGQSAAETQYF
TGTGCCAGCAGCCTCGGACAGTCCGCAGCGGAGACCCAGTACTTC
>-|TRBV6-1|TRBJ1-1|-|16
CASSEGMLGTGGRAFF
TGTGCCAGCAGTGAAGGCATGCTAGGGACCGGAGGAAGAGCTTTCTTT
>-|TRBV20-1|TRBJ2-7|few|15
CSAAPTGHSSYEQYF
TGCAGTGCTGCCCCCACGGGACACTCCTCCTACGAGCAGTACTTC
>-|TRBV6-2/TRBV6-3|TRBJ2-4|-|14
CASMPGLAKNIQYF
TGTGCCAGCATGCCGGGATTAGCCAAAAACATTCAGTACTTC
>-|TRBV2|TRBJ2-1|-|13
CASGWGFYNEQFF
TGTGCCAGCGGGTGGGGTTTCTACAATGAGCAGTTCTTC
>-|TRBV21-1|TRBJ2-7|many|13
CAKNRDRGYEQYF
TGTGCCAAGAATCGGGACAGGGGCTACGAGCAGTACTTC
>TRBD1|TRBV30|TRBJ1-1|many|15
CAWKRSGGLNTEAFF
TGTGCCTGGAAAAGGTCAGGGGGCCTGAACACTGAAGCTTTCTTT
>-|TRBV14|TRBJ2-1|-|16
CASSPLDPVSYNEQFF
TGTGCCAGCAGCCCTCTGGACCCCGTGTCCTACAATGAGCAGTTCTTC
>-|TRBV7-6|TRBJ2-1|few|14
CASSPVSSYNEQFF
TGTGCCAGCAGCCCAGTCAGCTCCTACAATGAGCAGTTCTTC
>TRBD2|TRBV5-1|TRBJ2-3|many|16
CASSLATSGTTDTQYF
TGCGCCAGCAGCCTAGCGACTAGCGGGACCACAGATACGCAGTATTTT
>TRBD1|TRBV11-2|TRBJ1-1|few|13
CASRGQGRTEAFF
TGTGCCAGCAGGGGACAGGGGAGGACTGAAGCTTTCTTT
>TRBD1|TRBV11-2|TRBJ2-2|few|15
CASTSTGQGAGELFF
TGTGCCAGCACATCCACGGGGCAGGGGGCCGGGGAGCTGTTTTTT
>TRBD1|TRBV18|TRBJ2-5|many|16
CASSPRRGQGAETQYF
TGTGCCAGCTCACCACGGAGAGGGCAGGGGGCAGAGACCCAGTACTTC
>TRBD2|TRBV5-1|TRBJ2-3|many|13
CASSLAGGPTQYF
TGCGCCAGCAGCTTGGCGGGAGGGCCCACGCAGTATTTT
>TRBD1|TRBV6-5|TRBJ2-1|few|15
CASRSGTGGYNEQFF
TGTGCCAGCAGATCCGGGACAGGGGGTTACAATGAGCAGTTCTTC
>-|TRBV28|TRBJ2-1|many|13
CATRTLLQGQQFF
TGTGCCACCAGGACCCTCCTCCAGGGCCAGCAGTTCTTC
>-|TRBV12-3/TRBV12-4|TRBJ2-5|-|14
CASSNRERQETQYF
TGTGCCAGCAGCAACAGGGAGCGCCAAGAGACCCAGTACTTC
>TRBD2|TRBV27|TRBJ2-5|-|14
CASSSSGSEETQYF
TGTGCCAGCAGCTCTAGCGGGAGTGAGGAGACCCAGTACTTC
>-|TRBV28|TRBJ1-1|few|14
CASSFIRVNTEAFF
TGTGCCAGCAGTTTTATCAGGGTAAACACTGAAGCTTTCTTT
>-|TRBV28|TRBJ2-3|few|13
CASSLGVVDTQYF
TGTGCCAGCAGTTTAGGCGTTGTGGATACGCAGTATTTT
>-|TRBV4-1|TRBJ2-7|-|15
CASSQLWAGTYEQYF
TGCGCCAGCAGCCAACTATGGGCCGGAACCTACGAGCAGTACTTC
>TRBD1|TRBV11-2|TRBJ2-1|many|15
CASSNDRGSYNEQFF
TGTGCCAGCAGCAACGACAGGGGATCCTACAATGAGCAGTTCTTC
>TRBD2|TRBV4-2|TRBJ2-1|-|14
CASGAASGGNEQFF
TGTGCCAGCGGGGCGGCTAGCGGGGGAAATGAGCAGTTCTTC
>-|TRBV6-5|TRBJ1-1|many|14
CASSMGPGTGGAFF
TGTGCCAGCAGTATGGGCCCAGGGACGGGGGGAGCTTTCTTT
>-|TRBV7-3|TRBJ2-5|-|13
CASSTGSGETQYF
TGTGCCAGCAGCACGGGGAGTGGAGAGACCCAGTACTTC
>-|TRBV27|TRBJ2-1|few|12
CASSSGNNEQFF
TGTGCCAGCAGCTCGGGAAACAATGAGCAGTTCTTC
>-|TRBV28|TRBJ2-5|few|14
CASSLPGRGSHRYF
TGTGCCAGCAGTTTACCGGGTAGAGGCAGTCATCGGTACTTC
>-|TRBV20-1|TRBJ1-2|many|12
CSALGGIYGYTF
TGCAGTGCTCTGGGTGGGATCTATGGCTACACCTTC
>TRBD1|TRBV7-3|TRBJ1-1|-|14
CASSLTGGTTEAFF
TGTGCCAGCAGCTTGACAGGGGGTACCACTGAAGCTTTCTTT
>-|TRBV12-3/TRBV12-4|TRBJ1-6|few|13
CASSSGTGTPLHF
TGTGCCAGCAGTTCTGGGACCGGAACACCCCTCCACTTT
>-|TRBV7-2|TRBJ2-7|few|14
CASSLRDGLYEQYF
TGTGCCAGCAGCCTCAGGGACGGCCTTTACGAGCAGTACTTC
>-|TRBV10-2|TRBJ2-3|-|12
CASKGAGDTQYF
TGCGCCAGCAAAGGGGCCGGAGATACGCAGTATTTT
>TRBD1|TRBV29-1|TRBJ2-5|-|14
CSVIPGQIQETQYF
TGCAGCGTCATCCCGGGACAGATACAAGAGACCCAGTACTTC
>TRBD2|TRBV7-2|TRBJ2-1|many|17
CASSFLSGTSAYNEQFF
TGTGCCAGCAGCTTCCTCTCCGGAACTAGCGCCTACAATGAGCAGTTCTTC
>-|TRBV12-3/TRBV12-4|TRBJ1-1|many|14
CASSEQGWNTEAFF
TGTGCCAGCAGCGAACAGGGCTGGAACACTGAAGCTTTCTTT
>-|TRBV5-1|TRBJ2-3|few|16
CASSLGGRASTDTQYF
TGCGCCAGCAGCTTGGGTGGACGAGCTAGCACAGATACGCAGTATTTT
>TRBD1|TRBV20-1|TRBJ1-5|many|16
CSASETIQGRNQPQHF
TGCAGTGCTAGCGAAACAATACAGGGGAGGAATCAGCCCCAGCATTTT
>-|TRBV7-2|TRBJ2-5|few|14
CASSIGYNQETQYF
TGTGCCAGCAGCATAGGGTACAACCAAGAGACCCAGTACTTC
>-|TRBV11-2|TRBJ2-7|-|15
CVSSLERAGQDEQYF
TGTGTCAGCAGCTTAGAGAGAGCGGGTCAAGACGAGCAGTACTTC
>-|TRBV6-5|TRBJ2-2|-|15
CASNRRTMNTGELFF
TGTGCCAGCAATCGACGGACGATGAACACCGGGGAGCTGTTTTTT
>-|TRBV4-2|TRBJ2-4|many|15
CASSQDYGETNIQYF
TGTGCCAGCAGCCAAGATTATGGCGAGACTAACATTCAGTACTTC
>TRBD2|TRBV18|TRBJ2-5|-|16
CASSDLRKRGGETQYF
TGTGCCAGCTCAGACCTGAGGAAGCGGGGCGGCGAGACCCAGTACTTC
>-|TRBV7-2|TRBJ2-3|-|12
CASSPRLNTQYF
TGTGCCAGCAGTCCTCGACTGAATACGCAGTATTTT
>-|TRBV10-3|TRBJ2-3|many|13
CAISQGVTDTQYF
TGTGCCATCAGCCAGGGAGTCACAGATACGCAGTATTTT
>-|TRBV5-5|TRBJ1-5|few|17
CASSLRQSIHSNQPQHF
TGTGCCAGCAGCTTGAGACAGTCAATCCATAGCAATCAGCCCCAGCATTTT